This T cell receptor beta chain was documented in a study of T cell changes during pregnancy in multiple sclerosis. J was trimmed by 2 bases and V by 6 bases; bases with no gene match: 7. This CDR3 spans 15 amino acids. CDR1 and CDR2 from the germline V gene are MRHNA and SNTAGT. The method was immunoSEQ multiplex PCR; TCRdb's version includes in-frame clones alone and lacks a portion of them. The table has tens of thousands of clones, 90% to 95% seen once; the top ten hold roughly 7%. The TCR originated in a female donor with multiple sclerosis, enrolled in a pregnancy study. The sequencing here drew on CD8+ T cells from peripheral blood mononuclear cells, taken in the third trimester of pregnancy. The chain has TRBV6-4 and TRBJ2-3; 8 nucleotides line up with TRBD1. The CDR3 DNA is TGTGCCAGCAGCTTGGACAGGGAACCCACAGATACGCAGTATTTT. Translation gives CASSLDREPTDTQYF.